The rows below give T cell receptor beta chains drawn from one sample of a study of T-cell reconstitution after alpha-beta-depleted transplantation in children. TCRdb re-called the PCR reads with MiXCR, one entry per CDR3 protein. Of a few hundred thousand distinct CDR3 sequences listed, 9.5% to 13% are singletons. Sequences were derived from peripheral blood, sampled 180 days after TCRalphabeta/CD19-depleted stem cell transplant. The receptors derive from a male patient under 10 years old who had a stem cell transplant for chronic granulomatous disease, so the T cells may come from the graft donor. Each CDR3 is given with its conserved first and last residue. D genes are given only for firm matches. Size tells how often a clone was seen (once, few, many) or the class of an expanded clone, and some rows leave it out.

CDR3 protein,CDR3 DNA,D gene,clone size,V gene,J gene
CASKAGTSLRNEQFF,TGTGCCAGCAAAGCCGGGACTAGCTTGCGCAATGAGCAGTTCTTC,TRBD2,few,TRBV2,TRBJ2-1
CASSGSHYEQYF,TGTGCCAGCAGTGGGTCCCACTACGAGCAGTACTTC,.,many,TRBV12-3/TRBV12-4,TRBJ2-7
CASRGSGTSGRNEQFF,TGTGCCAGCAGAGGATCCGGGACTAGCGGGAGGAATGAGCAGTTCTTC,TRBD2,.,TRBV3-1,TRBJ2-1
CASSRRVGGGQPQHF,TGTGCCAGCAGTCGCAGAGTGGGGGGCGGTCAGCCCCAGCATTTT,.,few,TRBV27,TRBJ1-5
CASTPWAPQETQYF,TGTGCCAGCACTCCTTGGGCCCCCCAAGAGACCCAGTACTTC,.,many,TRBV28,TRBJ2-5
CASSPGGGQGMNTEAFF,TGTGCCAGCAGCCCTGGGGGGGGACAGGGGATGAACACTGAAGCTTTCTTT,TRBD1,many,TRBV7-9,TRBJ1-1
CATEQLRHAEQYF,TGTGCCACCGAACAACTTCGACATGCCGAGCAGTACTTC,.,many,TRBV24-1,TRBJ2-7
CASSVGEGPTKEQYF,TGTGCCAGCAGCGTCGGGGAGGGCCCTACGAAGGAGCAGTACTTC,TRBD2,many,TRBV9,TRBJ2-7
CASSLPPYGMSEGADTQYF,TGTGCCAGCAGTTTGCCCCCCTATGGAATGAGCGAAGGGGCAGATACGCAGTATTTT,.,many,TRBV28,TRBJ2-3
CASSPAQMDSYEQYF,TGTGCCAGCTCACCAGCGCAAATGGACTCCTACGAGCAGTACTTC,.,few,TRBV18,TRBJ2-7
CASSSSGTVGEQFF,TGTGCCAGCAGTTCTAGCGGGACAGTAGGTGAGCAGTTCTTC,TRBD2,many,TRBV12-3/TRBV12-4,TRBJ2-1
CASSLRDVGTEAFF,TGCGCCAGCAGCTTGCGGGATGTGGGCACTGAAGCTTTCTTT,.,many,TRBV5-1,TRBJ1-1
CATSAPGRTYNEQFF,TGTGCCACCAGTGCACCGGGACGCACTTACAATGAGCAGTTCTTC,.,many,TRBV24-1,TRBJ2-1
CSAARGMSYNEQFF,TGCAGTGCCGCCCGGGGGATGTCCTACAATGAGCAGTTCTTC,.,many,TRBV20-1,TRBJ2-1
CASSYGLARDTNTQYF,TGCGCCAGCAGCTACGGACTAGCTAGGGACACGAATACGCAGTATTTT,TRBD2,many,TRBV5-1,TRBJ2-3
CATSRQGEETQYF,TGTGCCACCAGCAGGCAGGGGGAGGAGACCCAGTACTTC,TRBD1,many,TRBV15,TRBJ2-5
CASSHESYQETQYF,TGTGCCAGCTCTCACGAGAGTTACCAAGAGACCCAGTACTTC,.,.,TRBV18,TRBJ2-5
CASSNQLAGRLDTQYF,TGTGCCAGCAGCAACCAACTAGCGGGGCGTTTGGATACGCAGTATTTT,TRBD2,many,TRBV7-2,TRBJ2-3
CASSLSGGRRTEAFF,TGTGCCAGCAGCTTATCGGGGGGGCGGAGGACTGAAGCTTTCTTT,.,many,TRBV7-8,TRBJ1-1
CASTHRGSDEQYF,TGTGCCAGCACCCACAGGGGGAGCGACGAGCAGTACTTC,TRBD1,many,TRBV7-9,TRBJ2-7
CASSSLRVNGELFF,TGTGCCAGCAGCTCCTTGAGGGTAAACGGGGAGCTGTTTTTT,.,many,TRBV7-2,TRBJ2-2
CASSLGQRNQPQHF,TGTGCCAGCAGCTTAGGGCAGCGTAATCAGCCCCAGCATTTT,.,many,TRBV7-9,TRBJ1-5
CASSLERGVYYNEQFF,TGTGCCAGCAGCTTAGAACGCGGGGTCTACTACAATGAGCAGTTCTTC,.,many,TRBV7-2,TRBJ2-1
CASSSAGLHEQFF,TGTGCCAGCAGTTCGGCAGGGCTCCATGAGCAGTTCTTC,.,.,TRBV5-6,TRBJ2-1
CASSVRQGATNEKLFF,TGTGCCAGCAGCGTAAGACAGGGAGCAACTAATGAAAAACTGTTTTTT,TRBD1,many,TRBV9,TRBJ1-4
CASGTGTEHYGYTF,TGTGCCAGCGGTACCGGGACGGAACACTATGGCTACACCTTC,.,many,TRBV5-4,TRBJ1-2
CASSLVGEEQYF,TGCGCCAGCAGCTTGGTTGGGGAAGAGCAGTACTTC,.,many,TRBV5-1,TRBJ2-7
CASSPSYNEQFF,TGTGCCAGCAGTCCTAGCTACAATGAGCAGTTCTTC,.,many,TRBV28,TRBJ2-1
CSALNLGTGQETQYF,TGCAGTGCTCTAAACCTCGGGACAGGTCAAGAGACCCAGTACTTC,TRBD1,many,TRBV20-1,TRBJ2-5
CSARTGGTGELFF,TGCAGTGCGCGGACAGGAGGGACCGGGGAGCTGTTTTTT,.,many,TRBV20-1,TRBJ2-2
CASSLNGGAANNEQFF,TGTGCCAGCAGTTTAAATGGGGGAGCGGCTAACAATGAGCAGTTCTTC,.,many,TRBV28,TRBJ2-1
CASSPRTLRTYEQYF,TGTGCCAGCAGCCCCCGGACACTACGAACCTACGAGCAGTACTTC,.,many,TRBV7-9,TRBJ2-7
CASSLVVARGSQGNEQFF,TGTGCCAGCAGCTTGGTGGTAGCGCGCGGGAGCCAGGGAAATGAGCAGTTCTTC,TRBD2,many,TRBV5-6,TRBJ2-1
CSARDLGTGSGELFF,TGCAGTGCTAGAGATCTCGGGACAGGGTCCGGGGAGCTGTTTTTT,TRBD1,many,TRBV20-1,TRBJ2-2
CASSPLAGEFGTGELFF,TGTGCCAGCAGCCCCTTAGCGGGAGAGTTTGGAACCGGGGAGCTGTTTTTT,TRBD2,many,TRBV3-1,TRBJ2-2
CASSFIPGKVHQPQHF,TGTGCCAGCAGTTTCATCCCAGGGAAGGTTCATCAGCCCCAGCATTTT,.,many,TRBV28,TRBJ1-5
CASSQGRLYSNQPQHF,TGTGCCAGCAGCCAAGGACGCCTGTATAGCAATCAGCCCCAGCATTTT,.,few,TRBV3-1,TRBJ1-5
CASSLFSGTRELEQYF,TGTGCCAGCAGTTTATTTTCTGGGACCAGGGAACTCGAGCAGTACTTC,.,many,TRBV28,TRBJ2-7
CSAGTGVSGNTIYF,TGCAGTGCGGGGACAGGGGTTTCTGGAAACACCATATATTTT,TRBD1,many,TRBV20-1,TRBJ1-3
CASSLSGGSNQPQHF,TGTGCCAGCAGTCTCTCGGGCGGCTCTAATCAGCCCCAGCATTTT,.,many,TRBV7-9,TRBJ1-5
CASSLWGDPTGELFF,TGTGCCAGCAGCCTATGGGGGGACCCGACCGGGGAGCTGTTTTTT,.,many,TRBV12-3/TRBV12-4,TRBJ2-2
CSARGGGGQFF,TGCAGTGCTAGAGGAGGAGGGGGGCAGTTCTTC,.,many,TRBV20-1,TRBJ2-1
CASSWTGTSGNYEQYF,TGTGCCAGCAGCTGGACCGGGACTAGCGGGAACTACGAGCAGTACTTC,TRBD2,many,TRBV7-2,TRBJ2-7
CASSSLAGRETQYF,TGTGCCAGCAGCTCCCTAGCGGGAAGGGAGACCCAGTACTTC,TRBD2,many,TRBV11-2,TRBJ2-5
CASSLQDRGQFF,TGTGCCAGCAGCCTCCAGGACCGGGGGCAGTTCTTC,.,many,TRBV4-2,TRBJ2-1
CASSQDRLQETQYF,TGTGCCAGCAGCCAAGACCGGCTACAAGAGACCCAGTACTTC,.,many,TRBV4-2,TRBJ2-5
CASSLPTLAKNIQYF,TGTGCCAGCAGCTTACCAACCTTAGCCAAAAACATTCAGTACTTC,.,many,TRBV7-2,TRBJ2-4
CASSLAAPQGLNEQFF,TGCGCCAGCAGCTTGGCGGCGCCCCAAGGCCTCAATGAGCAGTTCTTC,.,many,TRBV5-1,TRBJ2-1
CASSEQGSTDTQYF,TGTGCCAGCAGTGAACAGGGCAGCACAGATACGCAGTATTTT,.,many,TRBV28,TRBJ2-3
CASSRTGFRRGGTDTQYF,TGTGCCAGCAGTCGTACGGGGTTTCGGCGGGGTGGCACAGATACGCAGTATTTT,.,many,TRBV25-1,TRBJ2-3